The text below deals with one T cell receptor beta chain. Its target antigen remains unknown. No quality values exist for individual bases; no much larger clone is one base distant. This sample was included in a study of vaccination and CD4 T cells after COVID-19 (dated by TCRdb to between 2021 and 2022). In terms of the full investigation: Convalescent patients had a positive SARS-CoV-2 result on nasal swab PCR, and of these patients, several had mild disease and one had severe disease. Six males and four females were included in the convalescent cohort, with two Hispanic individuals, seven Caucasians, two Asians and one multiracial person represented. Two doses of either the Pfizer-BioNTech BNT162b2 vaccine (n=8) or the Moderna mRNA-1273 vaccine (n=2) were administered to participants. Post-COVID blood samples were collected from convalescent patients a median of around 100 days after diagnosis, with a range of about 35 to 161 days. Post-vaccine blood samples were obtained a median of around 74 days after the second vaccine dose, with a range of about 12 to 241 days. Culture stimuli were overlapping spike peptide pools from SARS-CoV-2 and from the common cold coronaviruses HCoV-NL63, HCoV-OC43 and HCoV-229E. In control cultures, a CEFX viral epitope pool was used as positive control, an HIV-1 Nef peptide pool was used as negative control, or no peptide was added. The spike-specific CD4+ TCR repertoire was compared before and after mRNA vaccination in about nine COVID-19 convalescent patients and a handful of infection-naive healthy vaccine recipients. General conclusions and limits of the study: In convalescent patients, a median roughly 86% of post-vaccine SARS-CoV-2-reactive clones were detected only after vaccination, suggesting vaccine-specific priming. In convalescent patients, nearly all vaccine-specific clones (304 of 307) were found to be mono-reactive for SARS-CoV-2 spike rather than cross-reactive with common cold coronaviruses. The study included relatively few convalescent patients and did not analyze early timepoints after natural infection. The median number of SARS-CoV-2-reactive clonotypes rose from 20 to 25 after infection to around 40 after vaccination, but the change was not significant.

Inclusive of the bounding cysteine and phenylalanine, the CDR3 is 16 residues long. The entry retains the CDR3 DNA only, 48 bases that are in frame from base 1. CDR1 and CDR2 were assigned from the germline V gene as SGHAT and FQNNGV. The junction shows trimming of 1 base on V and 8 bases on J, plus 15 bases between the germline ends. What this sample's treatment or condition label stands for: approximately 11-day PBMC culture with coronavirus spike peptide pools or control peptides (ViraFEST assay). To expand antigen-specific T cells with peptide pools and then pick out the expanded clonotypes through TCR sequencing, the study relied on the ViraFEST assay. The convalescent patients' positive SARS-CoV-2 PCR tests were from March to December 2020, which was before the Alpha, Beta and Delta variants emerged in the United States. Each well held some 2 million PBMCs cultured in IMDM containing approximately 5.3% human AB serum and 10 IU/ml IL-2, with about 9.1 ug/ml peptide pools added. Half of the culture medium was replaced with fresh IL-2-containing medium on days 3 and 7. CD4+ T cells were isolated after approximately eleven days of culture through negative selection using the EasySep CD4+ T cell isolation kit. PBMCs were separated from whole blood using Ficoll-Paque Plus gradient centrifugation and then either used fresh or cryopreserved at -140C. Triplicate wells were generally used for each culture condition.

The library was generated by PCR. At the Johns Hopkins FTIC core, DNA from the cultured CD4+ T cells underwent TCR sequencing with the Oncomine TCR Beta short-read assay. The QIAamp micro DNA kit was used to extract genomic DNA from the cultured CD4+ T cells. Oncomine TCR Beta libraries from cultured CD4+ T cells were pooled using unique dual indexes and sequenced on an Illumina iSeq 100. On the authors' methods: Non-productive sequences were removed, and CDR3s not starting with C, not ending with F or W, or shorter than 7 amino acids were discarded. The MANAFEST web application identified antigen-specific clonotypes by comparing peptide-stimulated wells against reference wells and other culture wells. To be called positive, a clone needed an FDR below 0.05, an odds ratio above 5, and a productive frequency above 0.1% in at least two of three replicate wells. A clonotype was classed as cross-reactive if the clonotype showed significant expansion both in SARS-CoV-2 spike wells and in at least one common cold coronavirus spike condition. Similarity between CDR3 sequences was evaluated in R version 3.6.1 using Levenshtein distances (stringdist) and unrooted phylogenetic trees (ape). The public sequencing data were trimmed at Q25 with fastp and processed into clonotypes with MiXCR by TCRdb, which kept only in-frame beta chains. Duplicate CDR3 protein sequences are folded into a single record with the most common DNA and genes. TCRdb's processing, not the study's, gives the V and J calls here. Within this sample are over 10,000 distinct CDR3 sequences, with approximately 76% of them counted one time only. 20% to 25% of the sample is held by the ten biggest clonotypes.

The chain employs TRBV11-2 and TRBJ1-6; confidence is insufficient to name the D gene. The sample consisted of CD4+ T cells from blood, cultured in vitro. The receptor was isolated from a human donor who had recovered from COVID-19. The nucleotide sequence is given as TGTGCCAGCAGCTTAGGAGGGTGGGGAGCGGATTCACCCCTCCACTTT. Translated, this gives CASSLGGWGADSPLHF.